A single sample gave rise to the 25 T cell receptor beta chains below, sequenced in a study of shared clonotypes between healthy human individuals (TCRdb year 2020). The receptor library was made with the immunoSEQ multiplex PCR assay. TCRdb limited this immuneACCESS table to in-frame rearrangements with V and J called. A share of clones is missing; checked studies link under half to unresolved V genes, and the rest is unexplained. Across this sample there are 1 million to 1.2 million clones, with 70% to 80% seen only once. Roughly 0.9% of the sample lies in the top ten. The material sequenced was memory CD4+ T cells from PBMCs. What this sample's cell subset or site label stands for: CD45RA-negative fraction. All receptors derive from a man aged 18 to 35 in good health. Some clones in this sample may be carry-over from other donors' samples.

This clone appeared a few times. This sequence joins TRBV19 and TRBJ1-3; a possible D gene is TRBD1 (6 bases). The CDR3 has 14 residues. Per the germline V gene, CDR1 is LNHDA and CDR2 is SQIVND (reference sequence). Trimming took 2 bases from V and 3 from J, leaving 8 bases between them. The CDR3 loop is CASSISTGGNTIYF. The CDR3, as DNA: TGTGCCAGTAGTATATCGACAGGTGGAAACACCATATATTTT.

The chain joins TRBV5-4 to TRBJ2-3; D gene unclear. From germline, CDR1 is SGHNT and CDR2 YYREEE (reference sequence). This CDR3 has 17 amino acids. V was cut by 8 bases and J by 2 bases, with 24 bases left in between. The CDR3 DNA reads TGTGCCAGTGGAAGTGCAACAGCCCACAAGTTCACAGATACGCAGTATTTT. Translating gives CASGSATAHKFTDTQYF.

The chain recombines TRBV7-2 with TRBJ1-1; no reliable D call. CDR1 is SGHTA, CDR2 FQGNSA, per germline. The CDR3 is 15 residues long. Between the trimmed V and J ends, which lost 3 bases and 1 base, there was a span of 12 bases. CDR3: CASSLSGRWNTEAFF. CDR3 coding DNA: TGTGCCAGCAGCTTGTCTGGACGCTGGAACACTGAAGCTTTCTTT.

The CDR3 nucleotides read TGCGCCAGCAGGGGGTCTAGCGGGAGGGTAAACATTCAGTACTTC. Its protein is CASRGSSGRVNIQYF. The V call is TRBV5-1, the J call TRBJ2-4; TRBD2 matches 12 bases. The CDR3 is 15 amino acids. Germline CDR1 and CDR2: SGHRS and YFSETQ. V was pared by 5 bases and J by 6 bases, with 6 bases of the junction left unmatched.

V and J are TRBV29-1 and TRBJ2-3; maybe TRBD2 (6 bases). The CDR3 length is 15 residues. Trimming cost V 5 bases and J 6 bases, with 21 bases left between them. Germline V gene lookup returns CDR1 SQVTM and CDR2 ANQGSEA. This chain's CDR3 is CSVRGTGLVPDTQYF. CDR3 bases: TGCAGCGTTCGAGGAACGGGACTCGTACCGGATACGCAGTATTTT.

The CDR3 spells CATSRDPSYGGGPETQYF. CDR3 in DNA: TGTGCCACCAGCAGAGATCCTAGTTACGGGGGAGGGCCAGAGACCCAGTACTTC. The chain uses TRBV15 and TRBJ2-5; 7 positions match TRBD2. Losses at the gene ends were 0 bases for V and 4 bases for J; bases not matched to a gene: 14. Looked up from germline, CDR1 is LNHNV and CDR2 is YYDKDF (reference sequence). The CDR3 is 18 amino acids. The variable domain in full, completed from reference TRBV15 and TRBJ2-5, reads DAMVIQNPRYQVTQFGKPVTLSCSQTLNHNVMYWYQQKSSQAPKLLFHYYDKDFNNEADTPDNFQSRRPNTSFCFLDIRSPGLGDTAMYLCATSRDPSYGGGPETQYFGPGTRLLVL.

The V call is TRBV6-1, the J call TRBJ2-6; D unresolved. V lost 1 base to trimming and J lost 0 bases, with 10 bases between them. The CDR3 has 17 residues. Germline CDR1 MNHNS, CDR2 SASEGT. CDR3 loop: CASSEDSRTSGANVLTF. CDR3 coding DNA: TGTGCCAGCAGTGAAGATAGCCGCACCTCTGGGGCCAACGTCCTGACTTTC.

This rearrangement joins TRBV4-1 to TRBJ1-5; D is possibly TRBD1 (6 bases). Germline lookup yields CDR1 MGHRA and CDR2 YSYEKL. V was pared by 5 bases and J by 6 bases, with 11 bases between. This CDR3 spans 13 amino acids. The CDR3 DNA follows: TGCGCCAGCAGCAGGGGGTCAGGTCAGCCCCAGCATTTT. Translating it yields CASSRGSGQPQHF.

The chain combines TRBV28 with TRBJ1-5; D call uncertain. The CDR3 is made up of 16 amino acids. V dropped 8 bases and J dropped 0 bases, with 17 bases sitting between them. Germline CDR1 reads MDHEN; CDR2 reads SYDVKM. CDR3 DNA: TGTGCCAGCGTCTTTTCCAAGCTTTATAGCAATCAGCCCCAGCATTTT. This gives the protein CASVFSKLYSNQPQHF.

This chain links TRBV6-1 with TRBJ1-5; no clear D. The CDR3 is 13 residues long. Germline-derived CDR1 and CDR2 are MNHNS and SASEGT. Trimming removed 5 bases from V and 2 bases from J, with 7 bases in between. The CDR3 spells CASSTEGNQPQHF. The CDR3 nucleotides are TGTGCCAGCAGTACAGAAGGCAATCAGCCCCAGCATTTT.

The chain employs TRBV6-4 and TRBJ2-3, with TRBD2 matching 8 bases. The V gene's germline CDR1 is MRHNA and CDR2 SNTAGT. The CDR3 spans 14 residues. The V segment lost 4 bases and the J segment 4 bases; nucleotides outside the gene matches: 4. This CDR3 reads CASSAQRESDTQYF. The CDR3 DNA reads TGTGCCAGCAGTGCCCAGCGGGAGTCAGATACGCAGTATTTT.

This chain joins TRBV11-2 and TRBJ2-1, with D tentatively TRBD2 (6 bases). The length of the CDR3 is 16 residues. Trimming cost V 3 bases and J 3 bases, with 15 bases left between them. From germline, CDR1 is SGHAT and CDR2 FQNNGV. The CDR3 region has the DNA TGTGCCAGCAGCTTGACGGCGGGAAACATCTACAATGAGCAGTTCTTC. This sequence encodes CASSLTAGNIYNEQFF.

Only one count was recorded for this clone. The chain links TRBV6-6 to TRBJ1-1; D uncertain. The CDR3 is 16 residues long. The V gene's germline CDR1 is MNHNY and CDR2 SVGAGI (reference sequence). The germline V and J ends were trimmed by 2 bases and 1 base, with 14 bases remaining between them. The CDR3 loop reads CASSYHSIGQNTEAFF. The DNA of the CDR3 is TGTGCCAGCAGTTACCACTCAATAGGGCAGAACACTGAAGCTTTCTTT.

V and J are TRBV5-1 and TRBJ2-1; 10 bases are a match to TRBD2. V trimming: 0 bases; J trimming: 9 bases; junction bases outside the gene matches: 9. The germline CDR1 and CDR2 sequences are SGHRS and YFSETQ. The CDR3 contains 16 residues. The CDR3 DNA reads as TGCGCCAGCAGCTTGGTGGCTAGCGGGAGCTCTGGTGAGCAGTTCTTC. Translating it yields CASSLVASGSSGEQFF.

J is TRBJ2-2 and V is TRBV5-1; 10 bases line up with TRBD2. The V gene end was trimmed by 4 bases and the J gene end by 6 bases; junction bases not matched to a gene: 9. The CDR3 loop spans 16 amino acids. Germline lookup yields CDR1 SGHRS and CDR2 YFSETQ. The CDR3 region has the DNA TGCGCCAGCAGCCTGCGAATAGCGGGGGGCCCCGGGGAGCTGTTTTTT. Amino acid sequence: CASSLRIAGGPGELFF.

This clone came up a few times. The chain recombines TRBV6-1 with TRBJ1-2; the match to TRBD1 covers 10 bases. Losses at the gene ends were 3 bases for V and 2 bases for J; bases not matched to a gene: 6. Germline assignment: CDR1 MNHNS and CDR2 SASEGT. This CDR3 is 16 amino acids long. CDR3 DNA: TGTGCCAGCAGTGATCCACCGGGACAGGGGAACTATGGCTACACCTTC. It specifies CASSDPPGQGNYGYTF.

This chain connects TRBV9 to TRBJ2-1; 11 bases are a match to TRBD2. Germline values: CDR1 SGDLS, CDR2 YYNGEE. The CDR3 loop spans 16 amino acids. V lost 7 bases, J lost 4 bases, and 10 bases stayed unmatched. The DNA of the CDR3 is TGTGCCAGCTCCATCTCACTAGCGGGAGATTACAATGAGCAGTTCTTC. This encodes CASSISLAGDYNEQFF.

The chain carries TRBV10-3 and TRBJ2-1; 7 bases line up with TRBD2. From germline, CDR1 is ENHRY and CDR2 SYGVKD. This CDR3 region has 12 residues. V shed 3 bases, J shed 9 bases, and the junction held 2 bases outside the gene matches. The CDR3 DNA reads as TGTGCCATCAGTGAAACGGGGGGTGAGCAGTTCTTC. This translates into CAISETGGEQFF.

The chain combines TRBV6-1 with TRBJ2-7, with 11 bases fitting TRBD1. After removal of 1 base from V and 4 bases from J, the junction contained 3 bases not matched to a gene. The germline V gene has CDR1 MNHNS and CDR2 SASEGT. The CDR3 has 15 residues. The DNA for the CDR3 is TGTGCCAGCAGTGAAGGGGACAGGGGGTGGTACGAGCAGTACTTC. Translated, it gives CASSEGDRGWYEQYF.

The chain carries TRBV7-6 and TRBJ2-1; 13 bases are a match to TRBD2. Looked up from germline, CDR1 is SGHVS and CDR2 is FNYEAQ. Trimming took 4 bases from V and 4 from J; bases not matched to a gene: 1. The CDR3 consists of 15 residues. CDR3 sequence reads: CASSWTSGSYNEQFF. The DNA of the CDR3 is TGTGCCAGCAGCTGGACTAGCGGGAGTTACAATGAGCAGTTCTTC.

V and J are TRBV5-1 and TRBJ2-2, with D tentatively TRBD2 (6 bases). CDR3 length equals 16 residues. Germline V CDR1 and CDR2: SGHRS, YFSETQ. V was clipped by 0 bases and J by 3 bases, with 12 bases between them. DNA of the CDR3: TGCGCCAGCAGCTTGGTTCTAGCGAGATACACCGGGGAGCTGTTTTTT. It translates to CASSLVLARYTGELFF.

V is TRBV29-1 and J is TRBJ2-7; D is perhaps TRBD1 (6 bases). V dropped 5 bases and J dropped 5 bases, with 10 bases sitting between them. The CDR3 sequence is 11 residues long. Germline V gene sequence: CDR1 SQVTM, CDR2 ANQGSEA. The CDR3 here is CSVRTEDEQYF. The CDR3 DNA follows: TGCAGCGTTCGGACAGAGGACGAGCAGTACTTC.

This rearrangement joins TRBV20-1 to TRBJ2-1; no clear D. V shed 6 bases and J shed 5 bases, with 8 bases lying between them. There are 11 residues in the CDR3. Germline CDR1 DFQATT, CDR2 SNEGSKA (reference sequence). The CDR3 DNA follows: TGCAGTGCCGACCTTGACAATGAGCAGTTCTTC. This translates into CSADLDNEQFF.

CDR3 nucleotides: TGTGCCAGCAGTCCACAGATCGGACAGATTAGCTCCTACGAGCAGTACTTC. Translation: CASSPQIGQISSYEQYF. The chain employs TRBV27 and TRBJ2-7; possible D gene TRBD1, 6 bases. Germline V gene lookup returns CDR1 MNHEY and CDR2 SMNVEV (reference sequence). CDR3 length: 17 residues. V was cut by 5 bases and J by 0 bases, with 20 bases left in between.

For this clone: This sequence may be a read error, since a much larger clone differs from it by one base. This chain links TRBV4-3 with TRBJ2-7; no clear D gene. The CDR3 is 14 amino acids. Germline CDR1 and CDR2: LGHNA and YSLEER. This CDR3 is CASSQGLGSYEHYF. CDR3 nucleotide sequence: TGCGCCAGCAGCCAAGGGCTGGGATCCTACGAGCATTACTTC.